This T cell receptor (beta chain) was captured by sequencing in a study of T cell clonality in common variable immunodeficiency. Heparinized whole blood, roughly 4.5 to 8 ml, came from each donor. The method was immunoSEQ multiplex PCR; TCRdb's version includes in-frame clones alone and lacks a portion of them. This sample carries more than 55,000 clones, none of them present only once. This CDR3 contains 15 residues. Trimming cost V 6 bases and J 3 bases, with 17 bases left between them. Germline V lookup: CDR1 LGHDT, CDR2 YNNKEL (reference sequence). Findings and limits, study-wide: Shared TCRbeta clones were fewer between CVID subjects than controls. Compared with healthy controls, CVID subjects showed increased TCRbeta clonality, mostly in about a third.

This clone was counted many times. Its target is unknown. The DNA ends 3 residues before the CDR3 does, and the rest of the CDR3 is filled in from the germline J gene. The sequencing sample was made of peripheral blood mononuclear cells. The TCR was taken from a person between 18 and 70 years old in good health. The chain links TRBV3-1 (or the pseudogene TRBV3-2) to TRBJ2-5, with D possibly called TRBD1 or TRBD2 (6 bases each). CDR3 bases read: TGTGCCAGCAGTGGTGGAGGGGGAAATAAAGAGACC. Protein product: CASSGGGGNKET. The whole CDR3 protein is CASSGGGGNKETQYF.